This T cell receptor (beta chain) was sequenced for a study of OX40 agonist ivuxolimab in advanced cancers. Study in general: Clinicians treated patients with ivuxolimab, an agonistic anti-OX40 (CD134) antibody. Patients undergoing dose escalation presented with hepatocellular carcinoma, melanoma, renal cell or head and neck cancer. From roughly 23 to 90 years was the age range, with a mean of 60 years, and 70% to 85% were male.

A note on this clone: The antigen is not known.

The method was immunoSEQ multiplex PCR; TCRdb's version includes in-frame clones alone and lacks a portion of them. The sample includes 75,000 or so clones, roughly four fifths seen only once; the top ten take 20% to 25%. The CDR3 extends over 15 amino acids. Germline lookup yields CDR1 GTSNPN and CDR2 SVGIG (reference sequence). Germline trimming cut 2 bases from V and 9 bases from J; bases unmatched to any gene: 13. Study outcomes and limitations: CD4+ and CD8+ blood T cells expanded clonally by week 6 at 0.1 to 3.0 mg/kg.

This chain connects TRBV30 to TRBJ2-1, with 7 bases fitting TRBD2. Here the sequenced sample was CD4+ or CD8+ T cells sorted from blood, taken in a trial of the OX40 agonist ivuxolimab. The receptor was derived from an adult with an advanced solid tumor such as melanoma, head and neck, liver or kidney cancer. The DNA of the CDR3 is TGTGCCTGGAGTTCCCAAGGGAGCGGGATAGGTGAGCAGTTCTTC. It is translated as CAWSSQGSGIGEQFF.